This T cell receptor (beta chain) was documented in a study of spatial heterogeneity in lung cancer. As for the study in general: A unique TCR and UMI combination showed up more than ten times in raw reads, on average. Findings and caveats of the study: Whereas they appeared in blood less at follow-up, ubiquitous expanded tumor TCRs appeared there more at resection.

Time point in this sample: blood at routine non-recurrence follow-up after resection. Whole RNA came from tumor, nontumor lung or frozen PBMC and was sequenced without being sorted. This clonotype was seen a few times. Its antigen remains unidentified. MiXCR, run by TCRdb on the 5' RACE reads, gives a single entry per CDR3 protein. The sample comprises fewer than 50,000 distinct CDR3 sequences, more than 9% of which are singletons, and approximately 17% rests with the top ten. The CDR3 runs to 13 residues. V was trimmed by 3 bases and J by 7 bases, leaving 13 bases between them. Germline V lookup: CDR1 DFQATT, CDR2 SNEGSKA (reference sequence).

The genes are TRBV20-1 and TRBJ1-5; possible D gene TRBD1, 5 bases. The TCR was taken from a female donor with early-stage non-small cell lung cancer. Sequenced here: PBMCs, sampled at follow-up. This chain's CDR3 is CSARMMGQQPQHF. In DNA form, the CDR3 reads TGCAGTGCTAGGATGATGGGGCAGCAGCCCCAGCATTTT.